The 14 T cell receptor beta chains given below trace back to one sample, sequenced in a study of CD8 T cells in Susac syndrome. Reverse transcription of roughly 0.5 to 1 ug RNA was carried out with random hexamers. TCRdb fed the immunoSEQ multiplex PCR reads into MiXCR, producing one record per CDR3 protein. The table lists tens of thousands of distinct CDR3 sequences, more than 85% of them singletons, with roughly 0.44% in the top ten. Sequenced material: CD8+ T cells from PBMCs. These TCRs come from a human donor with Susac syndrome.

The rearrangement uses TRBV9 and TRBJ2-3, with TRBD2 identical over 13 bases. V was clipped by 0 bases and J by 6 bases; unmatched bases: 1. This CDR3 region has 15 residues. Germline CDR1 SGDLS, CDR2 YYNGEE. CDR3 loop: CASSVGTSGSDTQYF. CDR3 nucleotides: TGTGCCAGCAGCGTAGGGACTAGCGGGAGTGATACGCAGTATTTT.

The chain has TRBV9 and TRBJ2-2, with D possibly matching TRBD2 (5 bases). This CDR3 spans 17 amino acids. From germline, CDR1 is SGDLS and CDR2 YYNGEE. V shed 0 bases and J shed 1 base, with 13 bases lying between them. The CDR3 loop reads CASSVDGVGVNTGELFF. Here the CDR3 DNA reads TGTGCCAGCAGCGTAGACGGAGTGGGAGTGAACACCGGGGAGCTGTTTTTT.

The CDR3 sequence: CASTRSRDEQFF. The DNA of the CDR3 is TGTGCCAGCACCAGGAGTAGGGATGAGCAGTTCTTC. The chain employs TRBV12-3 or TRBV12-4 and TRBJ2-1, with D unclear. V was pared by 7 bases and J by 8 bases, with 12 bases between. This CDR3 contains 12 residues.

This clonotype occurred once. The rearrangement links TRBV5-1 to TRBJ2-1, with 7 bases that match TRBD1. J lost 8 bases, V lost 2 bases, and 7 bases had no gene match. The germline CDR1 and CDR2 sequences are SGHRS and YFSETQ. This CDR3 comprises 14 residues. The CDR3 is CASSFETGSHEQFF. The CDR3 DNA follows: TGCGCCAGCAGCTTCGAGACAGGGTCCCATGAGCAGTTCTTC.

The chain recombines TRBV9 with TRBJ2-2, with D possibly TRBD1 on 6 matching bases. Germline loops: CDR1 SGDLS, CDR2 YYNGEE. The germline V and J ends were trimmed by 3 bases and 8 bases, with 11 bases remaining between them. The CDR3 has 13 residues. The CDR3 DNA reads as TGTGCCAGCAGCGACTCGAGGGGGGGGGAGCTGTTTTTT. Its translation: CASSDSRGGELFF.

The chain employs TRBV29-1 and TRBJ1-1, with D possibly TRBD1 on 5 matching bases. The V and J ends lost 7 bases and 0 bases respectively, with 12 bases between them. The CDR3 has 13 amino acids. Germline V gives CDR1 SQVTM, CDR2 ANQGSEA. The CDR3 DNA follows: TGCAGCGCAGTGACAGAATTGAACACTGAAGCTTTCTTT. This gives the protein CSAVTELNTEAFF.

In this sample, this clonotype turned up once. The chain carries TRBV13 and TRBJ1-5; no firm D call. V was clipped by 6 bases and J by 0 bases, with 9 bases between them. Germline-derived CDR1 and CDR2 are PRHDT and FYEKMQ (reference sequence). This CDR3 is 14 amino acids long. The CDR3 nucleotides read TGTGCCAGCAGTTTACGGGTTAGCAATCAGCCCCAGCATTTT. Amino acid sequence: CASSLRVSNQPQHF. The full variable domain, in which reference TRBV13 and TRBJ1-5 provide the parts outside the CDR3, is AAGVIQSPRHLIKEKRETATLKCYPIPRHDTVYWYQQGPGQDPQFLISFYEKMQSDKGSIPDRFSAQQFSDYHSELNMSSLELGDSALYFCASSLRVSNQPQHFGDGTRLSIL.

This sequence joins TRBV29-1 and TRBJ2-1; D call uncertain. Germline V CDR1 and CDR2: SQVTM, ANQGSEA. The CDR3 is made up of 13 amino acids. V shed 0 bases and J shed 2 bases, with 5 bases lying between them. As DNA, the CDR3 is TGCAGCGTTGAAGACTCGGCCTACAATGAGCAGTTCTTC. This gives the protein CSVEDSAYNEQFF.

The rearrangement joins TRBV10-3 to TRBJ2-1; 7 bases are shared with TRBD2. Looked up from germline, CDR1 is ENHRY and CDR2 is SYGVKD. The CDR3 consists of 15 residues. With 2 bases clipped from V and 8 bases from J, the junction kept 9 bases outside the gene matches. The CDR3 sequence: CAISEMAGESYEQFF. CDR3 nucleotide sequence: TGTGCCATCAGTGAGATGGCGGGAGAATCTTATGAGCAGTTCTTC.

The chain is built from TRBV20-1 and TRBJ2-3; 7 nucleotides align to TRBD2. The CDR3 runs 15 residues. CDR1 DFQATT and CDR2 SNEGSKA come from the germline V gene (reference sequence). Trimming took 7 bases from V and 0 from J; bases not matched to a gene: 10. The CDR3 DNA reads as TGCAGTGTACCTCCTCTAGCGGCAAGCACAGATACGCAGTATTTT. It encodes CSVPPLAASTDTQYF.

V usage is TRBV5-6 and J usage is TRBJ2-1, with D possibly matching TRBD1 (6 bases). The CDR3 consists of 13 residues. The V gene lost 2 bases and the J gene lost 7 bases, with 10 bases spanning the gap. CDR1 is SGHDT, CDR2 YYEEEE, per germline. In DNA form, the CDR3 reads TGTGCCAGCAGCTTTGGGGGCTCTAATGAGCAGTTCTTC. Protein sequence: CASSFGGSNEQFF. The variable domain in full, completed from reference TRBV5-6 and TRBJ2-1, reads DAGVTQSPTHLIKTRGQQVTLRCSPKSGHDTVSWYQQALGQGPQFIFQYYEEEERQRGNFPDRFSGHQFPNYSSELNVNALLLGDSALYLCASSFGGSNEQFFGPGTRLTVL.

This clonotype was counted once. The chain has TRBV12-3 or TRBV12-4 and TRBJ2-1; D is ambiguous. V lost 8 bases and J lost 0, with 11 bases in between. This CDR3 is 14 amino acids long. The CDR3 here is CASLSTDSYNEQFF. In DNA form, the CDR3 reads TGTGCCAGCTTATCCACCGACTCCTACAATGAGCAGTTCTTC.

This chain links TRBV30 with TRBJ2-4; no definite D call. Trimming took off 0 bases at V and 0 bases at J, with 9 bases between the two ends. This CDR3 region has 15 residues. The V gene's germline CDR1 is GTSNPN and CDR2 SVGIG (reference sequence). The CDR3 DNA sequence: TGTGCCTGGAGTGTAGGGATGGCAGCCAAAAACATTCAGTACTTC. Protein product: CAWSVGMAAKNIQYF.

The chain couples TRBV28 to TRBJ2-1, with 9 positions matching TRBD2. CDR1 MDHEN and CDR2 SYDVKM come from the germline V gene. The CDR3 loop spans 15 amino acids. V shed 5 bases and J 4 bases; nucleotides not matched to a gene: 6. The CDR3 bases are TGTGCCAGCAGTCTGCGGGAGGGCCAATACAATGAGCAGTTCTTC. Residues: CASSLREGQYNEQFF.